This is a list of T cell receptor beta chains from one sample in a study of T-cell memory formation after mild COVID-19. One entry per CDR3 protein results from TCRdb running MiXCR on the 5' RACE reads. This table holds about 250,000 distinct CDR3 sequences, about 20% found once. The sequencing input was PBMCs or a T cell subset sorted from them (not recorded which). All receptors come from a man between 18 and 29 years old who had mild COVID-19 (a few samples of this study predate the infection). Cell type and time point are not known. Each CDR3 is given with its conserved first and last residue. Fields, in order: D gene, J gene, CDR3 length, clone size, V gene, CDR3 DNA, CDR3 protein. A D gene is named only where the DNA matches it firmly. Only some rows state a clone size, as once, few, many or a class for expanded clones.

. TRBJ1-2 11 few TRBV6-1 TGTGCCAGCAGTGGTGGCCTGGGCTACACCTTC CASSGGLGYTF
TRBD2 TRBJ2-1 12 . TRBV3-1 TGTGCCAGCAGCCAAGTACCGGGGGGGCAGTTCTTC CASSQVPGGQFF
TRBD1 TRBJ2-5 12 once TRBV20-1 TGCAGCGGCGGACAGGGGGAAGAGACCCAGTACTTC CSGGQGEETQYF
TRBD1 TRBJ2-2 15 . TRBV20-1 TGCAGTGCTCTAGTGCGACAGGGTGGCACCGGGGAGCTGTTTTTT CSALVRQGGTGELFF
TRBD1 TRBJ2-2 15 few TRBV5-6 TGTGCCAGCAGACGTGACAGGGGGCGTCACGGGGAGCTGTTTTTT CASRRDRGRHGELFF
. TRBJ2-1 11 many TRBV2 TGTGCCAGCGGGGGATACAATGAGCAGTTCTTC CASGGYNEQFF
. TRBJ2-6 16 many TRBV7-2 TGTGCCAGCAGAGGGTATCTAGGGAACGGGGCCAACGTCCTGACTTTC CASRGYLGNGANVLTF
. TRBJ1-1 15 . TRBV9 TGTGCCAGCAGCGTCGGGGGGTATCCGAACACTGAAGCTTTCTTT CASSVGGYPNTEAFF
TRBD1 TRBJ1-5 17 . TRBV20-1 TGCAGTGCTAGTCGAACGACAGGGAATCTTTGGGGTCAGCCCCAGCATTTT CSASRTTGNLWGQPQHF
TRBD2 TRBJ2-2 15 . TRBV27 TGTGCCAGCAGTAGACTAGCGGGGGGGCCCGGGGAGCTGTTTTTT CASSRLAGGPGELFF
. TRBJ1-2 14 few TRBV12-3/TRBV12-4 TGTGCCAGCACCCCCACCTGGACAGCAAATGGCTACACCTTC CASTPTWTANGYTF
TRBD2 TRBJ2-1 15 few TRBV7-9 TGTGCCAGCAGCTCGGGACTAGCCCAGGCCCATGAGCAGTTCTTC CASSSGLAQAHEQFF
TRBD2 TRBJ2-1 15 . TRBV5-1 TGCGCCAGCAGCACGAGACTAGCGGGGGTGAATGAGCAGTTCTTC CASSTRLAGVNEQFF
. TRBJ1-4 12 . TRBV7-2 TGTGCCAGCAGCTTAGCGCCGGGTAAACTGTTTTTT CASSLAPGKLFF
. TRBJ1-5 15 few TRBV7-2 TGTGCCAGCAGCTTAGCTCTGAATAGCAATCAGCCCCAGCATTTT CASSLALNSNQPQHF
. TRBJ1-5 15 . TRBV6-1 TGTGCCAGCAGTGAAGGGCCCCGCGGGAATCAGCCCCAGCATTTT CASSEGPRGNQPQHF
. TRBJ1-1 14 few TRBV4-1 TGCGCCATCAGCCAAGATCCAGGGAGTCCCGAAGCTTTCTTT CAISQDPGSPEAFF
. TRBJ2-3 17 . TRBV4-2 TGTGCCAGCAGCCAAGATCTAGCGCCAAACCTGGGAGATACGCAGTATTTT CASSQDLAPNLGDTQYF
. TRBJ2-3 14 . TRBV19 TGTGCCAGTACCCCTCCGGGGCGCACAGATACGCAGTATTTT CASTPPGRTDTQYF
. TRBJ2-5 13 few TRBV5-1 TGCGCCAGCAGGAGCACGGTTCAAGAGACCCAGTACTTC CASRSTVQETQYF